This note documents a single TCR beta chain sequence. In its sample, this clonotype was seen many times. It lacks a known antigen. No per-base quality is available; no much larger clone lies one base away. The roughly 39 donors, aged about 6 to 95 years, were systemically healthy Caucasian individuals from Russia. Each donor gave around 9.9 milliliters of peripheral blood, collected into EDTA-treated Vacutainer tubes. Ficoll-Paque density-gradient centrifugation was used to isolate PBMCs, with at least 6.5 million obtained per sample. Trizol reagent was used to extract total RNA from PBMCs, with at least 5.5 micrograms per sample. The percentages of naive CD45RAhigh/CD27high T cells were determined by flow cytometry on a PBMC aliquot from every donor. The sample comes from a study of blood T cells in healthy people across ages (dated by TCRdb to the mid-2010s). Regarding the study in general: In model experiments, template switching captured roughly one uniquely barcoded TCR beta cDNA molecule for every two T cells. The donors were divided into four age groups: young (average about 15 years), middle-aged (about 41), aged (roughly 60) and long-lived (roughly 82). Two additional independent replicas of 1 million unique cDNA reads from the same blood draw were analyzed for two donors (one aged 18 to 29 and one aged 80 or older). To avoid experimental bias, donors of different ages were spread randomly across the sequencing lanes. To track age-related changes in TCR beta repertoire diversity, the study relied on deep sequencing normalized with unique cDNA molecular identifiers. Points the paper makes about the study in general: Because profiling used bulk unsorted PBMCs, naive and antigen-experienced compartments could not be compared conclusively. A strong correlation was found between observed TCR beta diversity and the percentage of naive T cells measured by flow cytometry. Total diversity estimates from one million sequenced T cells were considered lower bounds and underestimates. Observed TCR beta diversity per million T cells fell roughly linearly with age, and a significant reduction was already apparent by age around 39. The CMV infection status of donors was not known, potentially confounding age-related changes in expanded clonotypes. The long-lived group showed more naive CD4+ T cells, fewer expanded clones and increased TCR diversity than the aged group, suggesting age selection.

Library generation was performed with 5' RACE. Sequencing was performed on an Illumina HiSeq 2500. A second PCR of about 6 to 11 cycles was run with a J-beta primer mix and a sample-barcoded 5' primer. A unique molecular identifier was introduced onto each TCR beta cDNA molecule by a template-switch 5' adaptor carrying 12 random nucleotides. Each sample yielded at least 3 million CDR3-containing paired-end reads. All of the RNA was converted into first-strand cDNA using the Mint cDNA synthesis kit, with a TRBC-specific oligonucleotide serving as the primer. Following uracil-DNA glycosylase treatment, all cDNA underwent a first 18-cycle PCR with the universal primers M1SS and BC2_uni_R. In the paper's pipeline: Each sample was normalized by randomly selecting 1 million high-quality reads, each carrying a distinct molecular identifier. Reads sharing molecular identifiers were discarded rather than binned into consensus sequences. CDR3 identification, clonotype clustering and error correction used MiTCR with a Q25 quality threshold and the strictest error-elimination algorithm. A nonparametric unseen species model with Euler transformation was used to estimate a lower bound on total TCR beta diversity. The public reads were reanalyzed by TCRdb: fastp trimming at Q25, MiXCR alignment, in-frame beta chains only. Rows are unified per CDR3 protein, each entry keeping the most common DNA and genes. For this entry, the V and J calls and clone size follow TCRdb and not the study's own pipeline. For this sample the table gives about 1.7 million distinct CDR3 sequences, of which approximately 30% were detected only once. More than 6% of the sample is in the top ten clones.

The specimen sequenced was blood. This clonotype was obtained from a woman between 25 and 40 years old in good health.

The nucleotides read TGTGCCAGCAGTTCGTACAGGGGAGGCGAATACGAGCAGTACTTC. Translation gives CASSSYRGGEYEQYF. The V and J segments used are TRBV6-5 and TRBJ2-7; the best D guess is TRBD1, with 7 bases matching. Spanning cysteine to phenylalanine, the CDR3 consists of 15 amino acids. Only CDR3 DNA remains: 45 bases, in frame from the first base. CDR1 and CDR2 are read off the germline V gene as MNHEY and SVGAGI. The V and J ends are trimmed by 4 bases and 4 bases, leaving 17 bases between them.